The clone carrying this TCR beta chain was counted once. Other nucleotide sequences from this sample produce the same CDR3. The CDR3 runs to 12 residues. V was cut by 8 bases and J by 1 base, with 8 bases left in between. The germline V gene encodes CDR1 SNHLY and CDR2 FYNNEI. As originally analysed: Counts of nucleated cells, estimated from reference gene primer amplification, were obtained. Sequencing used immunoSEQ multiplex PCR; TCRdb keeps in-frame clones, though not all of them. The DNA was the basis for D and trimming; V, J and clone size are from that table. The sample lists about 200,000 clones; roughly four fifths were seen once. This record belongs to a study of blood T cell repertoires in COVID-19. About the research overall: Both acute and convalescent COVID-19 samples were obtained from the United States, Italy and Spain. T cells, B-cell-depleted T cells, or PBMCs supplied cDNA or gDNA.

Seattle's cohort entered during active infection and was followed longitudinally. The rearrangement links TRBV2 to TRBJ2-5; a weak D match, TRBD1 (5 bases). The sample was peripheral blood. The sequence was obtained from a woman between 70 and 85 years old with COVID-19, enrolled during active disease. The CDR3 region is CASSRGQETQYF. DNA of the CDR3: TGTGCCAGCTCAAGGGGCCAAGAGACCCAGTACTTC.